The 4 T cell receptor beta chains listed next were all sequenced from one sample in a study of long-term antiretroviral therapy in people with HIV. immunoSEQ v3.0 was run at survey level. Only in-frame clones appear in the TCRdb table, and some are missing; sequencing was by immunoSEQ multiplex PCR. The table lists 25,000 to 35,000 clones, roughly 97% of them singletons. The sample was unsorted PBMCs, taken 6.9 years after starting antiretroviral therapy. These receptors came from a man aged 25-45 years with HIV.

For the CDR3, the DNA is TGTGCCAGCTCACCCCGGGACAATGAAAAACTGTTTTTT. Translating gives CASSPRDNEKLFF. The chain uses TRBV18 and TRBJ1-4, with D perhaps TRBD1 (5 bases). Germline V lookup: CDR1 KGHSH, CDR2 LQKENI. V was pared by 3 bases and J by 5 bases, with 7 bases between. This CDR3 spans 13 amino acids.

The count of this clone is one. V gene TRBV5-5 combines with J gene TRBJ2-7, with TRBD1 matching 9 bases. V was pared by 2 bases and J by 6 bases, with 6 bases of the junction left unmatched. The CDR3 is 14 amino acids. The germline V gene has CDR1 SGHKS and CDR2 YYEKEE (reference sequence). The CDR3 reads CASSLPGQGFEQYF. As DNA, the CDR3 is TGTGCCAGCAGCTTACCGGGACAGGGTTTCGAGCAGTACTTC.

This chain connects TRBV15 to TRBJ2-3, with D perhaps TRBD2 (5 bases). The CDR3 sequence is 11 residues long. Germline V lookup: CDR1 LNHNV, CDR2 YYDKDF (reference sequence). Trimming took 6 bases from V and 8 from J, leaving 9 bases between them. The chain's CDR3 is CATRSGGTQYF. In nucleotides, the CDR3 is TGTGCCACCAGGAGTGGAGGTACGCAGTATTTT.

The chain uses TRBV5-4 and TRBJ1-2, with a possible D match to TRBD1 (5 bases). CDR1 and CDR2 from the germline V gene are SGHNT and YYREEE (reference sequence). The ends were cut back, 2 bases at V and 8 bases at J, with 10 bases in the middle. The CDR3 extends over 12 amino acids. CDR3 DNA: TGTGCCAGCAGCTTTGTGACAGACGGCTACACCTTC. It translates to CASSFVTDGYTF.